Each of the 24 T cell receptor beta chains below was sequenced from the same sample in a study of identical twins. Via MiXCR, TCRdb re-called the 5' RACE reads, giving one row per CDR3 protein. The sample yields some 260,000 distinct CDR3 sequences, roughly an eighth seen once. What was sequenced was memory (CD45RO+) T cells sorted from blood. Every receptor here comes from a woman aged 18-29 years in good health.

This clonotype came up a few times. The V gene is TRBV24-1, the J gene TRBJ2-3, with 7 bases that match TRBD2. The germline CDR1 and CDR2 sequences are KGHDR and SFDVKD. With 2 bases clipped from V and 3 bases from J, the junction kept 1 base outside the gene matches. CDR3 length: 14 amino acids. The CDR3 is CATSDSSGTDTQYF. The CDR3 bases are TGTGCCACCAGTGATTCTAGCGGAACAGATACGCAGTATTTT.

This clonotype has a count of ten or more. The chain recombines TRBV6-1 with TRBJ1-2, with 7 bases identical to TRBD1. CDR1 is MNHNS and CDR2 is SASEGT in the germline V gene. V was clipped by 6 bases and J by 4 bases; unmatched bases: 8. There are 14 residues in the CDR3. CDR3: CASRAAGTVYGYTF. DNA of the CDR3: TGTGCCAGCAGAGCCGCCGGGACAGTCTATGGCTACACCTTC.

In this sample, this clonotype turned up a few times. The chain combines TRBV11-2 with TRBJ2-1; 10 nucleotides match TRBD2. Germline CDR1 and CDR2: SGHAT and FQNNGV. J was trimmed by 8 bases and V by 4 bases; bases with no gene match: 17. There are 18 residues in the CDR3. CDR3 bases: TGTGCCAGCAGCTCTCAGGCTCTGGCTAGCGGGGGTTTCTATGAGCAGTTCTTC. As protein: CASSSQALASGGFYEQFF.

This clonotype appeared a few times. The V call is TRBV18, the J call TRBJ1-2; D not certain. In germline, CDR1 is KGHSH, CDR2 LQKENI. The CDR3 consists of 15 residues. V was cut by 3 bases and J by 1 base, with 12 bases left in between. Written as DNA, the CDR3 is TGTGCCAGCTCACCTCGCACAACGGGTAACTATGGCTACACCTTC. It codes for CASSPRTTGNYGYTF.

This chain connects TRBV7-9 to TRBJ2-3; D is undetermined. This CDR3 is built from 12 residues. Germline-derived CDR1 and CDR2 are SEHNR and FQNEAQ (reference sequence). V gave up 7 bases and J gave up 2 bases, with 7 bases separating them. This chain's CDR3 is CASKADTDTQYF. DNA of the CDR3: TGTGCCAGCAAGGCGGACACAGATACGCAGTATTTT.

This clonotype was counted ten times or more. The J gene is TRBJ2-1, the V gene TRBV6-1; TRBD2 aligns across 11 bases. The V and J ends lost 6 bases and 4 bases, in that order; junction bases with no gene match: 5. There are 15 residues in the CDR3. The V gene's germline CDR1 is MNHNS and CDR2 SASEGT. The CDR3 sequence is CASRVAGGPYNEQFF. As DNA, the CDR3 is TGTGCCAGCAGAGTAGCGGGAGGGCCTTACAATGAGCAGTTCTTC.

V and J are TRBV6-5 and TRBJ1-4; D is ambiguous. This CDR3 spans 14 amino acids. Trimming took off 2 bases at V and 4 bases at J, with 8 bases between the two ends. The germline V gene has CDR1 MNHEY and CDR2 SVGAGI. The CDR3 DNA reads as TGTGCCAGCAGTTACCACAAGAGTAATGAAAAACTGTTTTTT. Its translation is CASSYHKSNEKLFF.

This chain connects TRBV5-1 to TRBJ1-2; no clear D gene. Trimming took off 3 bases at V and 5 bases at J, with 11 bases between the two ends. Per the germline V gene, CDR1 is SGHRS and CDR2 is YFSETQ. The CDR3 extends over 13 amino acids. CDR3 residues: CASSYDTGYGYTF. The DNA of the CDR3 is TGCGCCAGCAGCTATGACACCGGTTATGGCTACACCTTC.

CDR3 nucleotides: TGTGCCAGCAGTCTCCGGAGGGGGTACTATGGCTACACCTTC. It is translated as CASSLRRGYYGYTF. The rearrangement links TRBV2 to TRBJ1-2, with D maybe TRBD1 (6 bases). Germline CDR1 reads SNHLY; CDR2 reads FYNNEI. This CDR3 comprises 14 residues. Deletions cut 5 bases from V and 3 bases from J, with 13 bases between.

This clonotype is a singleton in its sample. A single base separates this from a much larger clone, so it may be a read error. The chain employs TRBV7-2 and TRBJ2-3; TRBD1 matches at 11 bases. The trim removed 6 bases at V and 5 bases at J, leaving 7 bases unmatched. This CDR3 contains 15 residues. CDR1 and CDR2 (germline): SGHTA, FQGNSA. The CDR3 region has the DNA TGTGCCAGCAGTACCCGGACAGGGGGCATAGATACGCAGTATTTT. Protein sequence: CASSTRTGGIDTQYF.

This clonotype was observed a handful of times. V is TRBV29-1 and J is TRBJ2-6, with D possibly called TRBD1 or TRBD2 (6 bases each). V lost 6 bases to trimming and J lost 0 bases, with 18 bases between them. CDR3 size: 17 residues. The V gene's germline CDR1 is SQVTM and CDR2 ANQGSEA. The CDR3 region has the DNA TGCAGCGTACGTACCAAGGGGGGCAGCTCTGGGGCCAACGTCCTGACTTTC. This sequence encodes CSVRTKGGSSGANVLTF.

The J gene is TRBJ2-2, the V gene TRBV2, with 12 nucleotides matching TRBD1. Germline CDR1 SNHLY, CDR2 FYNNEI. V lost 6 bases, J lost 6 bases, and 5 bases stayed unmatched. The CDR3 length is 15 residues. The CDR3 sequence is CASSRDRGRAGELFF. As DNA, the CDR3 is TGTGCCAGCAGCCGGGACAGGGGGCGAGCCGGGGAGCTGTTTTTT.

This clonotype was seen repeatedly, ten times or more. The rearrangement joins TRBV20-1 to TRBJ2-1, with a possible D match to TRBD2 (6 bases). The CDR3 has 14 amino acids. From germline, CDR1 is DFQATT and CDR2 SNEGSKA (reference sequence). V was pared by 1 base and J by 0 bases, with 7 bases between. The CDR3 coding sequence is TGCAGTGCTAGAGCGGGACTCTCCTACAATGAGCAGTTCTTC. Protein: CSARAGLSYNEQFF.

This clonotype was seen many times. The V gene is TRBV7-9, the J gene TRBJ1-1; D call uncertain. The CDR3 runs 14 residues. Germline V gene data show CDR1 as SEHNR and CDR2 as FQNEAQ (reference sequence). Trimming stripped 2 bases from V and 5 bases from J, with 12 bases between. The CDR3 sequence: CASSLRAPGTEAFF. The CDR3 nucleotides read TGTGCCAGCAGCTTAAGGGCGCCGGGTACTGAAGCTTTCTTT.

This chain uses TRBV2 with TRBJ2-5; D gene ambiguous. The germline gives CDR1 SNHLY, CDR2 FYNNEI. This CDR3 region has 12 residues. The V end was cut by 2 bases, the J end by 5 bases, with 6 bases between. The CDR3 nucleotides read TGTGCCAGCAGTGAAAATGGGGAGACCCAGTACTTC. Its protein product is CASSENGETQYF. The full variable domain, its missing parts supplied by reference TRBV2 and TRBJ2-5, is EPEVTQTPSHQVTQMGQEVILRCVPISNHLYFYWYRQILGQKVEFLVSFYNNEISEKSEIFDDQFSVERPDGSNFTLKIRSTKLEDSAMYFCASSENGETQYFGPGTRLLVL.

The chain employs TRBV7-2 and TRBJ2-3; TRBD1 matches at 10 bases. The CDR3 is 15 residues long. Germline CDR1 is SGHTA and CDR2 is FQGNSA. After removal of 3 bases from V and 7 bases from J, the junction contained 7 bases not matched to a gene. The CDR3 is CASSFGTGAVYTQYF. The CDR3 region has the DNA TGTGCCAGCAGCTTTGGGACAGGGGCCGTTTATACGCAGTATTTT. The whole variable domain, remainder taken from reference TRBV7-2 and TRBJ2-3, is GAGVSQSPSNKVTEKGKDVELRCDPISGHTALYWYRQSLGQGLEFLIYFQGNSAPDKSGLPSDRFSAERTGGSVSTLTIQRTQQEDSAVYLCASSFGTGAVYTQYFGPGTRLTVL.

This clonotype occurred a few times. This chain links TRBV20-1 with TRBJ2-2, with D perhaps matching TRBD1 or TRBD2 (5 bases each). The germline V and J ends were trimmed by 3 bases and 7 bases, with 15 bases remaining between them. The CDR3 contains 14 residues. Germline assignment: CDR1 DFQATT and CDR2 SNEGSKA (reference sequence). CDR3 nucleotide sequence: TGCAGTGCTAGCTCCCAGGGAGAGGGCGGGGAGCTGTTTTTT. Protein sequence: CSASSQGEGGELFF.

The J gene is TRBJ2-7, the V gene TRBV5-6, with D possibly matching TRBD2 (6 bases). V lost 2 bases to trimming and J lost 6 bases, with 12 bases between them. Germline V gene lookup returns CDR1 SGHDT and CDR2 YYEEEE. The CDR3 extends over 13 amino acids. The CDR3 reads CASSLAGSPEQYF. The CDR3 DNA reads TGTGCCAGCAGCTTAGCCGGGAGCCCCGAGCAGTACTTC. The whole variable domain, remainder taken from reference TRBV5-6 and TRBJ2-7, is DAGVTQSPTHLIKTRGQQVTLRCSPKSGHDTVSWYQQALGQGPQFIFQYYEEEERQRGNFPDRFSGHQFPNYSSELNVNALLLGDSALYLCASSLAGSPEQYFGPGTRLTVT.

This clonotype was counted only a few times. CDR3 loop: CASSPPSGAGEQYF. In nucleotides, the CDR3 is TGTGCCAGCTCACCACCCTCCGGGGCTGGCGAGCAGTACTTC. The genes are TRBV18 and TRBJ2-7; D possibly matches TRBD1 or TRBD2 (5 bases each). V was pared by 0 bases and J by 6 bases, with 12 bases between. Per the germline V gene, CDR1 is KGHSH and CDR2 is LQKENI. This CDR3 spans 14 amino acids.

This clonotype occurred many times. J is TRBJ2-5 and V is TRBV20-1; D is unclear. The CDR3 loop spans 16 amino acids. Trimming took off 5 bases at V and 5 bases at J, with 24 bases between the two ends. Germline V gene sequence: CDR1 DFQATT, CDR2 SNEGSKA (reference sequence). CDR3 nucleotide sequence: TGCAGTGCTTTGAGGCCCCGCATAAGTGGCATGGAGACCCAGTACTTC. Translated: CSALRPRISGMETQYF.

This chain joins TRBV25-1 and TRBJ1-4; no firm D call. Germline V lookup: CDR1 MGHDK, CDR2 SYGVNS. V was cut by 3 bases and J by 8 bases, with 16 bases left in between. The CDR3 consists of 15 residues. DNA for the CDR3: TGTGCCAGCAGTGACCCCTCCTCGGGTGGGGAAAAACTGTTTTTT. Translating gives CASSDPSSGGEKLFF.

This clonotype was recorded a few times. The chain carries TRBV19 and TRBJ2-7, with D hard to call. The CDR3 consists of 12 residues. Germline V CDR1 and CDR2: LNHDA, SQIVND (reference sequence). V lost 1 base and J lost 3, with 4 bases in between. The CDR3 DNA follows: TGTGCCAGTAGTATAGGGGGCTACGAGCAGTACTTC. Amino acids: CASSIGGYEQYF.

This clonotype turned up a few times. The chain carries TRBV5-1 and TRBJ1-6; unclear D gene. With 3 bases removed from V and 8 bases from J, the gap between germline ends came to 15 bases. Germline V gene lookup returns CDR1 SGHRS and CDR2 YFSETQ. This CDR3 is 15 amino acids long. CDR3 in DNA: TGCGCCAGCAGCTCGACCACGAGTGTGGATTCACCCCTCCACTTT. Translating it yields CASSSTTSVDSPLHF.

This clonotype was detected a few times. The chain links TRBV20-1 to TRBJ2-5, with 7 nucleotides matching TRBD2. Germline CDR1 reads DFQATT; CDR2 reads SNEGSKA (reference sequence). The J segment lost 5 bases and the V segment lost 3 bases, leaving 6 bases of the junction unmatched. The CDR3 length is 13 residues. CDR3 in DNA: TGCAGTGCTAGTAAGCGGGGATTGGAGACCCAGTACTTC. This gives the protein CSASKRGLETQYF.